The 15 T cell receptor beta chains below were found in one sample sequenced in a study of blood T cell repertoires in COVID-19. Generated by immunoSEQ multiplex PCR, the TCRdb table keeps only in-frame clones and is missing some. The top ten clones hold 3.6% of a sample with about 170,000 clones, over 70% of them seen once. Sequencing input: PBMCs or T cells enriched from blood (not recorded which). Receptors were obtained from a woman aged 50 to 60 in a cohort exposed to, infected with or recovered from COVID-19 (not recorded which).

J is TRBJ2-5 and V is TRBV28; 14 positions match TRBD2. Trimming took 4 bases from V and 2 from J; bases not matched to a gene: 12. The CDR3 covers 19 residues. CDR1 and CDR2 from the germline V gene are MDHEN and SYDVKM. The DNA of the CDR3 is TGTGCCAGCAGTTCCCCCCCGGGACTAGCGGGAGTCGAGCAAGAGACCCAGTACTTC. Translation: CASSSPPGLAGVEQETQYF.

The CDR3 sequence: CASSVEEGRWNVVRYTF. As DNA, the CDR3 is TGTGCCAGCAGCGTAGAGGAGGGTAGGTGGAACGTCGTTCGCTACACCTTC. The chain joins TRBV9 to TRBJ1-2, with unresolved D. The CDR3 loop spans 17 amino acids. Germline CDR1 SGDLS, CDR2 YYNGEE. V dropped 0 bases and J dropped 9 bases, with 24 bases sitting between them.

This chain uses TRBV28 with TRBJ2-7; 7 nucleotides align to TRBD1. CDR1 and CDR2 from the germline V gene are MDHEN and SYDVKM. V lost 2 bases, J lost 2 bases, and 6 bases stayed unmatched. The CDR3 length is 15 residues. This CDR3 is CASSLSTGVPYEQYF. DNA for the CDR3: TGTGCCAGCAGTTTAAGTACAGGGGTTCCCTACGAGCAGTACTTC.

As concerns this clone: The sample carries other DNA sequences with the same CDR3. The chain is built from TRBV19 and TRBJ2-3; D call uncertain. Between the trimmed V and J ends, which lost 3 bases and 2 bases, there was a span of 6 bases. Germline assignment: CDR1 LNHDA and CDR2 SQIVND (reference sequence). CDR3 length: 13 residues. The CDR3 nucleotides are TGTGCCAGTAGTATTCCATCCACAGATACGCAGTATTTT. Translating gives CASSIPSTDTQYF.

This chain uses TRBV19 with TRBJ1-5; 7 bases match TRBD1. The V gene's germline CDR1 is LNHDA and CDR2 SQIVND (reference sequence). This CDR3 is 15 amino acids long. Unmatched junction bases numbered 11, after V lost 5 bases and J lost 7 bases. The CDR3, as DNA: TGTGCCAGTAGTGGGGGGCGACAGGGAAGACAGCCCCAGCATTTT. It yields the protein CASSGGRQGRQPQHF.

This clone was counted once. The chain uses TRBV5-8 and TRBJ2-7; D is perhaps TRBD1 (6 bases). Trimming shortened V by 6 bases and J by 7 bases, and 20 bases separated the two germline ends. CDR1 and CDR2 (germline): SGHTS, YDEGEE. The CDR3 has 14 amino acids. CDR3 DNA sequence: TGTGCCAGCACCAAACTGCGGGCAGGGGTTGAGCAGTACTTC. Encoded protein: CASTKLRAGVEQYF.

This chain connects TRBV4-3 to TRBJ2-5; 8 nucleotides line up with TRBD1. CDR1 and CDR2 (germline): LGHNA, YSLEER. The CDR3 length is 16 residues. V was clipped by 1 base and J by 2 bases; unmatched bases: 6. CDR3 residues: CASSQARGQGQETQYF. DNA of the CDR3: TGCGCCAGCAGCCAAGCGCGCGGACAGGGTCAAGAGACCCAGTACTTC.

The V gene is TRBV5-8, the J gene TRBJ2-7; 8 bases are shared with TRBD1. Germline CDR1 and CDR2: SGHTS and YDEGEE. CDR3 length: 15 amino acids. After removal of 0 bases from V and 9 bases from J, the junction contained 11 bases not matched to a gene. CDR3 DNA: TGTGCCAGCAGCTTGGATCGGGGACAGGCCTTGGGGCAGTACTTC. It is translated as CASSLDRGQALGQYF.

This chain uses TRBV7-2 with TRBJ2-7, with TRBD1 matching 9 bases. CDR3 length: 14 residues. V shed 0 bases and J 3 bases; nucleotides not matched to a gene: 0. Germline CDR1 and CDR2: SGHTA and FQGNSA. CDR3 sequence reads: CASSLAGQGYEQYF. For the CDR3, the DNA is TGTGCCAGCAGCTTAGCGGGACAGGGCTACGAGCAGTACTTC.

This clone has more than one count but fewer than ten. The genes are TRBV29-1 and TRBJ2-2; 7 nucleotides match TRBD2. V shed 3 bases and J 4 bases; nucleotides not matched to a gene: 5. Germline V gives CDR1 SQVTM, CDR2 ANQGSEA. The CDR3 loop spans 14 amino acids. The CDR3 nucleotides are TGCAGCGTTGATTCTGCGGGGGTCACCGGGGAGCTGTTTTTT. Translating gives CSVDSAGVTGELFF.

The chain has TRBV11-2 and TRBJ2-7; 7 bases map to TRBD1. Germline CDR1 SGHAT, CDR2 FQNNGV. The CDR3 consists of 17 residues. After removal of 2 bases from V and 2 bases from J, the junction contained 12 bases not matched to a gene. The CDR3 bases are TGTGCCAGCAGCTTAACCTCGGACAGGCTAACCGCCTACGAGCAGTACTTC. This gives the protein CASSLTSDRLTAYEQYF.

The chain joins TRBV7-6 to TRBJ2-7; 8 positions match TRBD1. Trimming took 5 bases from V and 6 from J; bases not matched to a gene: 9. This CDR3 comprises 14 residues. The germline gives CDR1 SGHVS, CDR2 FNYEAQ. CDR3 sequence: CASSPAGQGAEQYF. The CDR3 coding sequence is TGTGCCAGCAGCCCAGCCGGACAGGGAGCCGAGCAGTACTTC.

The chain employs TRBV3-1 (or the pseudogene TRBV3-2) and TRBJ2-7; possibly TRBD1 for D (5 bases). The CDR3 totals 12 residues. The V gene lost 6 bases and the J gene lost 6 bases, with 12 bases spanning the gap. CDR1 and CDR2 from the germline V gene are LGHDT and YNNKEL (reference sequence). The CDR3 is CASSFQGVEQYF. The CDR3 DNA reads as TGTGCCAGCAGTTTCCAAGGGGTCGAGCAGTACTTC.

V usage is TRBV3-1 (or the pseudogene TRBV3-2) and J usage is TRBJ1-1, with D possibly TRBD1 on 6 matching bases. The V gene lost 6 bases and the J gene lost 1 base, with 15 bases spanning the gap. Germline V gene lookup returns CDR1 LGHDT and CDR2 YNNKEL (reference sequence). The CDR3 covers 15 residues. CDR3 in DNA: TGTGCCAGCAGATCAGGGGTTCGGGGGAACACTGAAGCTTTCTTT. It yields the protein CASRSGVRGNTEAFF.

This chain uses TRBV4-2 with TRBJ2-7, with a weak D call TRBD1 (5 bases). V was clipped by 3 bases and J by 2 bases, with 20 bases between them. The germline gives CDR1 LGHNA, CDR2 YNFKEQ. CDR3 length equals 17 residues. The DNA for the CDR3 is TGTGCCAGCAGCCAGATGGTGGACAACGATATCACCTACGAGCAGTACTTC. Translated, it gives CASSQMVDNDITYEQYF.